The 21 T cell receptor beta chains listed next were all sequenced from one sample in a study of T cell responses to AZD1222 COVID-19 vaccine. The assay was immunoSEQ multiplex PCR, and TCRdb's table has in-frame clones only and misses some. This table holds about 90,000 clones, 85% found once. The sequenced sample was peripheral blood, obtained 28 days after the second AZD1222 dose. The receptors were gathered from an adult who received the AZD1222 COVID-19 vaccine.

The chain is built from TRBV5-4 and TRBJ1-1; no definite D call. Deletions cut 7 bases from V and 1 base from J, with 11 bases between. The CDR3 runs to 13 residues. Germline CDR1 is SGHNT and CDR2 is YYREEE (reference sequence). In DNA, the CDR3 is TGTGCCAGCCTTGAGGCCGGGAACACTGAAGCTTTCTTT. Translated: CASLEAGNTEAFF.

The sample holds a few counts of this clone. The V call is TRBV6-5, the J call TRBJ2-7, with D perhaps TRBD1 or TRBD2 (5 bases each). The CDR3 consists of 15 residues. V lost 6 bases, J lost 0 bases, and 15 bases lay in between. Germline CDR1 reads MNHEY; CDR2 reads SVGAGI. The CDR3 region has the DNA TGTGCCAGCAGACTTTCGGGACCAGACTCCTACGAGCAGTACTTC. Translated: CASRLSGPDSYEQYF.

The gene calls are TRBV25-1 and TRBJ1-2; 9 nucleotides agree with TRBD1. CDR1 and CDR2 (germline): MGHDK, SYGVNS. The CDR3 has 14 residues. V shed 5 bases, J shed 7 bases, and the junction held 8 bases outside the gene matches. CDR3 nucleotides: TGTGCCAGCAGTCAAGGAGGACAGGGGTCTGGCTACACCTTC. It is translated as CASSQGGQGSGYTF.

CDR3 sequence: CASSKTEQPYEQYF. The DNA of the CDR3 is TGTGCCAGCAGCAAGACAGAGCAGCCCTACGAGCAGTACTTC. The gene calls are TRBV21-1 and TRBJ2-7; the table gives TRBD1 as D, unverified against the DNA. TRBV21-1 is an annotated pseudogene. The CDR3 length is 14 residues.

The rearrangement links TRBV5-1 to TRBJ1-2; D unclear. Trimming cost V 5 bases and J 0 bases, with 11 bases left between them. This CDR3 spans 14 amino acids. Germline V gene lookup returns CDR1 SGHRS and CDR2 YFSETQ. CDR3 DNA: TGCGCCAGCAGGGCCAGTGGAGCTAACTATGGCTACACCTTC. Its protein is CASRASGANYGYTF. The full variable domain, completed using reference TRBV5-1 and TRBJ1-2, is KAGVTQTPRYLIKTRGQQVTLSCSPISGHRSVSWYQQTPGQGLQFLFEYFSETQRNKGNFPGRFSGRQFSNSRSEMNVSTLELGDSALYLCASRASGANYGYTFGSGTRLTVV.

For the CDR3, the DNA is TGTGCCAGCAGCTTAACCGTGAACACTGAAGCTTTCTTT. This gives the protein CASSLTVNTEAFF. This chain links TRBV7-3 with TRBJ1-1, with D hard to call. Germline CDR1 and CDR2: SGHTA and FQGTGA. Trimming cost V 0 bases and J 0 bases, with 2 bases left between them. CDR3 length: 13 amino acids.

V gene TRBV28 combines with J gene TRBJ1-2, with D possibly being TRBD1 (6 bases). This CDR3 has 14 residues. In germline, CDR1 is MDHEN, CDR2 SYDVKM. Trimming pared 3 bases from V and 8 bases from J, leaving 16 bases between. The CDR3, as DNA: TGTGCCAGCAGTTTGGGGCAGGGGTGGAGGGGCTACACCTTC. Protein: CASSLGQGWRGYTF.

The CDR3 sequence is CSAGGYNEQFF. As DNA, the CDR3 is TGCAGTGCAGGCGGATACAATGAGCAGTTCTTC. The chain links TRBV20-1 to TRBJ2-1, with D unclear. CDR1 is DFQATT and CDR2 is SNEGSKA in the germline V gene (reference sequence). Trimming removed 6 bases from V and 4 bases from J, with 7 bases in between. CDR3 length: 11 residues.

CDR3: CASSVGRVQGEQYF. As DNA, the CDR3 is TGTGCCAGCAGCGTAGGCAGGGTCCAGGGCGAGCAGTACTTC. This chain connects TRBV9 to TRBJ2-7; D possibly corresponds to TRBD1 (5 bases). The germline V gene has CDR1 SGDLS and CDR2 YYNGEE. CDR3 length: 14 residues. V was clipped by 0 bases and J by 6 bases, with 13 bases between them.

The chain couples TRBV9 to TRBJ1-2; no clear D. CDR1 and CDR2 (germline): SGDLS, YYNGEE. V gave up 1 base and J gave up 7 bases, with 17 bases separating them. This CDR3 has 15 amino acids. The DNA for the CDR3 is TGTGCCAGCAGCGTATTCTCCGGCGCAGAGGGTGGCTACACCTTC. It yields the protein CASSVFSGAEGGYTF.

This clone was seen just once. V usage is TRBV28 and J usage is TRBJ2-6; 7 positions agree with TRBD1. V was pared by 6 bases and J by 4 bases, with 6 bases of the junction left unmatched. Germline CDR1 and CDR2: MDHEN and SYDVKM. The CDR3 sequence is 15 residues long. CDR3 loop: CASSIQGTGANVLTF. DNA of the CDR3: TGTGCCAGCAGCATACAGGGGACAGGGGCCAACGTCCTGACTTTC.

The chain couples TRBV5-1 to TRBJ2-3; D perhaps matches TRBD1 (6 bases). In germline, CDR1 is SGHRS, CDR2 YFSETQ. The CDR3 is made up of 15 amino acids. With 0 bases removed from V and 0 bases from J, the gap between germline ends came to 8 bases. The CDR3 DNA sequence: TGCGCCAGCAGCTTGGTTGGGGGCAGCACAGATACGCAGTATTTT. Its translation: CASSLVGGSTDTQYF.

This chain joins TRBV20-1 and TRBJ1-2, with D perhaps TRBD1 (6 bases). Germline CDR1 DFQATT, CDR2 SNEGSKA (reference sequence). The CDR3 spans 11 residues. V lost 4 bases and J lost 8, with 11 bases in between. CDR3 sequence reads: CSAIERGGYTF. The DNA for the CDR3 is TGCAGTGCTATTGAGAGGGGGGGCTACACCTTC.

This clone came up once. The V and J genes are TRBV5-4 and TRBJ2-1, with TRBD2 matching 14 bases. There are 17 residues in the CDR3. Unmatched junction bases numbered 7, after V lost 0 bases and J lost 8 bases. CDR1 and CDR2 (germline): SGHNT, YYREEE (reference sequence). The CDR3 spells CASSLEGLAGGGDEQFF. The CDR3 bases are TGTGCCAGCAGCTTGGAAGGACTAGCGGGGGGCGGGGATGAGCAGTTCTTC.

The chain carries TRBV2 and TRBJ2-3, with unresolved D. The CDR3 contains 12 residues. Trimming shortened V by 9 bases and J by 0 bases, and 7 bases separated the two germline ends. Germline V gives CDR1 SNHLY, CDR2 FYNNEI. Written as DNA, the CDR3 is TGTGCCAGTTTCTTTAGCACAGATACGCAGTATTTT. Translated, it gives CASFFSTDTQYF. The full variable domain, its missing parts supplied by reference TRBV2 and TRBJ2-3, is EPEVTQTPSHQVTQMGQEVILRCVPISNHLYFYWYRQILGQKVEFLVSFYNNEISEKSEIFDDQFSVERPDGSNFTLKIRSTKLEDSAMYFCASFFSTDTQYFGPGTRLTVL.

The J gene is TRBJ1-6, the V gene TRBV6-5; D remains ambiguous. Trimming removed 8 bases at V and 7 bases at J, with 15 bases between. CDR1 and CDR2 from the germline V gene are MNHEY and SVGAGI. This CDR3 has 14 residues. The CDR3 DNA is TGTGCCAGCTGGGCAGTATCTGGAAATTCACCCCTCCACTTT. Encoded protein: CASWAVSGNSPLHF.

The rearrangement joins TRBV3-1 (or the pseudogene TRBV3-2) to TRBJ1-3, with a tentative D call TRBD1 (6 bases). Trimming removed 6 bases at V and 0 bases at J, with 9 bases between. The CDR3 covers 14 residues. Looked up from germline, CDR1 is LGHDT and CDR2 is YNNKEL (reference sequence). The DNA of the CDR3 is TGTGCCAGCAGGGGGGACAACTCTGGAAACACCATATATTTT. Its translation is CASRGDNSGNTIYF.

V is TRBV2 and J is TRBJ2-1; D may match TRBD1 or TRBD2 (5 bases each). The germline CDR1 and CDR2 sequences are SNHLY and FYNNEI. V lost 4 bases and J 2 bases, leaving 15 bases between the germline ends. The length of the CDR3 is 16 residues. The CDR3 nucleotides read TGTGCCAGCAGTGGTTCCTGGGACGGTGCCTACAATGAGCAGTTCTTC. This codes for CASSGSWDGAYNEQFF. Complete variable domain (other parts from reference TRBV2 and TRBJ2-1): EPEVTQTPSHQVTQMGQEVILRCVPISNHLYFYWYRQILGQKVEFLVSFYNNEISEKSEIFDDQFSVERPDGSNFTLKIRSTKLEDSAMYFCASSGSWDGAYNEQFFGPGTRLTVL.

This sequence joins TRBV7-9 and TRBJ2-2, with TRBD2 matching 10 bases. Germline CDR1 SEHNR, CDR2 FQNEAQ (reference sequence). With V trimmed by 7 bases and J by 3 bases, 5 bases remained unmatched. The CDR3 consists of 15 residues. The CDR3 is CASTFGLADTGELFF. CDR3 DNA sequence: TGTGCCAGCACCTTCGGACTAGCGGACACCGGGGAGCTGTTTTTT.

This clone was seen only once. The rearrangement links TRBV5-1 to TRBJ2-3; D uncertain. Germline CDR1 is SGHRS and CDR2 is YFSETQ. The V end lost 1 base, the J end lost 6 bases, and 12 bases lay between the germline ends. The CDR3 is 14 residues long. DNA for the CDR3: TGCGCCAGCAGCTTGTTTCCGCACCCCGATACGCAGTATTTT. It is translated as CASSLFPHPDTQYF.

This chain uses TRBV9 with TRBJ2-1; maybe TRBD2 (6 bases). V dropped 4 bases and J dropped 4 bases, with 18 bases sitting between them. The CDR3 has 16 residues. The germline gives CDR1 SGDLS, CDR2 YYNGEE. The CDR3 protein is CASSSSWRDGYNEQFF. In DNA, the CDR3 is TGTGCCAGCAGCTCCTCTTGGCGGGACGGGTACAATGAGCAGTTCTTC.